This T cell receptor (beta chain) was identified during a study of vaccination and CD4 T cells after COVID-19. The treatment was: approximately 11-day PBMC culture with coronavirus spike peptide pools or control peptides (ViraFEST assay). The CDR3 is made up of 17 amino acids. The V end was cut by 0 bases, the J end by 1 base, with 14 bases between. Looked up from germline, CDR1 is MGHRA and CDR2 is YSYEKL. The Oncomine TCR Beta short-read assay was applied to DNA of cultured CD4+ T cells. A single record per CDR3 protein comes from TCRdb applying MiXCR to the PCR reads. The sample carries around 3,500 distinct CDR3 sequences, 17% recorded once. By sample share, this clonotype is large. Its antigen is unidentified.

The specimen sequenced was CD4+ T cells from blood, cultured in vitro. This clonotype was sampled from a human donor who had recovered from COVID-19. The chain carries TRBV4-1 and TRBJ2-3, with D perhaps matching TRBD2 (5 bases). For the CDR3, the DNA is TGCGCCAGCAGCCAAGATTACGGGGAGCACCGCACAGATACGCAGTATTTT. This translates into CASSQDYGEHRTDTQYF.